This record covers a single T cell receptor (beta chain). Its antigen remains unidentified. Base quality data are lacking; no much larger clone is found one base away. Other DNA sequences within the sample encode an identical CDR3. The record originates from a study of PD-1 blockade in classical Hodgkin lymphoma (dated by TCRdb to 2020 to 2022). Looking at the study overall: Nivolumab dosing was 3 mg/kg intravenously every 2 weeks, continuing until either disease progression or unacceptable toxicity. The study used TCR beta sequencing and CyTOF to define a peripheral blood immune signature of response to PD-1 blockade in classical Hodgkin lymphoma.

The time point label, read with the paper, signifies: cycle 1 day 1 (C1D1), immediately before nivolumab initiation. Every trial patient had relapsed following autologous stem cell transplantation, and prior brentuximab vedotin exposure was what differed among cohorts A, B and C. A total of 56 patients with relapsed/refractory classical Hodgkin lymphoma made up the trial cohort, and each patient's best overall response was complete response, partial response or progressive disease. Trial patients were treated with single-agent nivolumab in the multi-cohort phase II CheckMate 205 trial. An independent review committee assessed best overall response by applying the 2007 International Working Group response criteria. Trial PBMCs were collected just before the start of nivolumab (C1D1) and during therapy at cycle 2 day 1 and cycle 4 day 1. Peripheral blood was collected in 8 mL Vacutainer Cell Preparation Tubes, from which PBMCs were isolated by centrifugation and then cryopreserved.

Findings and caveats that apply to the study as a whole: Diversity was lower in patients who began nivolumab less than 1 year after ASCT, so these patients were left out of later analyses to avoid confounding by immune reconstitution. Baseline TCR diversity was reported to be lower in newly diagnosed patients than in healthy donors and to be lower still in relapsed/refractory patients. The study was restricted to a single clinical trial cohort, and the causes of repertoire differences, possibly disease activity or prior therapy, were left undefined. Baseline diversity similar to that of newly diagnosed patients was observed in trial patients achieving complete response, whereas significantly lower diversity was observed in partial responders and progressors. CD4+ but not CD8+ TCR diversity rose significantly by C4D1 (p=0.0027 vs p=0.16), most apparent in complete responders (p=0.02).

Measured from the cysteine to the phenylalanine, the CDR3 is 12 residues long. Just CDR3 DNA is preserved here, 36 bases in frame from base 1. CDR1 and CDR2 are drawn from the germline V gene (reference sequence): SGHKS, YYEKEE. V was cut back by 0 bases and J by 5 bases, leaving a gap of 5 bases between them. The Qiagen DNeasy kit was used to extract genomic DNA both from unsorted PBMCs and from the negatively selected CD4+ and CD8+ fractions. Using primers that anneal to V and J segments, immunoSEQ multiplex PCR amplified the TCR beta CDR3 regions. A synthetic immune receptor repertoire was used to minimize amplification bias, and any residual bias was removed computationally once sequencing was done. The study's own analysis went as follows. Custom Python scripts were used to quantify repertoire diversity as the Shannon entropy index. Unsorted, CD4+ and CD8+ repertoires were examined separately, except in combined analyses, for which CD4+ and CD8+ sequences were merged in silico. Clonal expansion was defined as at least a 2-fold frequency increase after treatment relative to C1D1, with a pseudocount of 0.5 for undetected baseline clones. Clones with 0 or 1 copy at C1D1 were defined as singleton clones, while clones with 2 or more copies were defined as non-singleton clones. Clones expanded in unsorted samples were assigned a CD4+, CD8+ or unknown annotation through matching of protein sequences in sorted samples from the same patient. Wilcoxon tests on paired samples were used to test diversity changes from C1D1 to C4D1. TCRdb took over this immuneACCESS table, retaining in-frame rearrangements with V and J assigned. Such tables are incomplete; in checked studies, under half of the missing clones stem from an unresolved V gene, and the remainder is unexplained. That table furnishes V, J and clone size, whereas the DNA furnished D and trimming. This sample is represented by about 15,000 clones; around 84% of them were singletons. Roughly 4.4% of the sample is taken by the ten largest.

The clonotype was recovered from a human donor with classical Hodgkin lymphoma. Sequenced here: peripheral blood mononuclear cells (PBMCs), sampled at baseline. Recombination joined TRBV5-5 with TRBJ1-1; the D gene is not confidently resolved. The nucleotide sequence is TGTGCCAGCAGCTTGGTCGGAACTGAAGCTTTCTTT. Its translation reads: CASSLVGTEAFF.